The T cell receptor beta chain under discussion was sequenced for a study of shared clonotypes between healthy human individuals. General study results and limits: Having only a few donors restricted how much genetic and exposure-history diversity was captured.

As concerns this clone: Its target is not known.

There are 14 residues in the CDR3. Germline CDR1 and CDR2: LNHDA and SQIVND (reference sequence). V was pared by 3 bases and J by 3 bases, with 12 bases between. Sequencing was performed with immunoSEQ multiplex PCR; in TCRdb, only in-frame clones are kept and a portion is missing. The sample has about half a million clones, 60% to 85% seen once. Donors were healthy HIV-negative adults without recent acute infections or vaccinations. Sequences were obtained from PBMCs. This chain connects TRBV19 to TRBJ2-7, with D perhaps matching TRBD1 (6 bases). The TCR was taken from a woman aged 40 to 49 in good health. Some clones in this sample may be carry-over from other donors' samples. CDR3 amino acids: CASSMRDKRYEQYF. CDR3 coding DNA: TGTGCCAGTAGTATGAGGGACAAACGCTACGAGCAGTACTTC.